This T cell receptor beta chain was profiled in a study of regulatory T cells in long-lasting Graves disease. Study results and limitations: Sample size, which was small, may have reduced accuracy.

Of note for this clonotype: Its antigen is unidentified.

This sample's time point: newly diagnosed GD, antithyroid drugs for less than 3 months. The TCR library used RNA extracted from PBMCs. Combining iRepertoire HTBI primers with Arm-PCR of CDR3 regions, the authors built TCR beta libraries. TCRdb recomputed calls from the multiplex PCR reads with MiXCR, one row per CDR3 protein. This sample has about 530,000 distinct CDR3 sequences; about 16% occur once, and the top ten carry 25%. These data are also associated with another study on T cells in Graves' hyperthyroidism and ophthalmopathy.

The clonotype comes from a woman aged 35-65 years with Graves disease. The sample consisted of peripheral blood mononuclear cells (PBMCs), taken at new diagnosis, from a patient treated with antithyroid drugs.

CDR3 DNA: TGTGCCACCAGCAGAGATACGGACAGGGAGTACGAGCAGTACTTC. Its protein is CATSRDTDREYEQYF. V gene TRBV15 combines with J gene TRBJ2-7, with 8 bases aligning to TRBD1. The CDR3 length is 15 residues. In germline, CDR1 is LNHNV, CDR2 YYDKDF (reference sequence). Trimming cost V 0 bases and J 4 bases; bases outside gene matches: 5.